The present T cell receptor beta chain was sequenced within a study of cytomegalovirus exposure and HLA in healthy donors. V lost 0 bases and J 6 bases, leaving 15 bases between the germline ends. CDR3 length: 16 residues. Germline V gene sequence: CDR1 MGHRA, CDR2 YSYEKL. The PCR made use of 60 Vbeta and 13 Jbeta primers. Profiling relied on immunoSEQ multiplex PCR, and the TCRdb table lists in-frame clones only, not all of them. The sample yields around 140,000 clones, nearly 10% seen once. This clonotype was sampled from a man aged 50 to 59 in good health and CMV-seronegative. Sample: PBMCs. The genes are TRBV4-1 and TRBJ2-1; maybe TRBD2 (6 bases). The CDR3 bases are TGCGCCAGCAGCCAAGATCGGATGACTAGGTTCAATGAGCAGTTCTTC. Translation: CASSQDRMTRFNEQFF.